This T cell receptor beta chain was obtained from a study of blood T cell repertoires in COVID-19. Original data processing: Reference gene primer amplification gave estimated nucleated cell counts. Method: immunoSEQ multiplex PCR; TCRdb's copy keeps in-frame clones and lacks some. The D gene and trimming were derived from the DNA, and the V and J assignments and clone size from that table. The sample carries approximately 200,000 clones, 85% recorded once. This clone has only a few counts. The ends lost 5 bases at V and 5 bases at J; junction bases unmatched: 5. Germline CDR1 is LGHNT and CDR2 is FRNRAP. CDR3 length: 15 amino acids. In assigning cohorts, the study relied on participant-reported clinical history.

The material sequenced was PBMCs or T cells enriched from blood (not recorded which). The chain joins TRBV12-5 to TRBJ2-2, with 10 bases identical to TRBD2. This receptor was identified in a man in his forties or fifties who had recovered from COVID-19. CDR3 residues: CASGQLAGRTGELFF. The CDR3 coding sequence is TGTGCTAGTGGTCAACTAGCGGGAAGGACCGGGGAGCTGTTTTTT.